These T cell receptor beta chains were read from a single sample in a study of T-cell reconstitution after alpha-beta-depleted transplantation in children. MiXCR, run by TCRdb on the PCR reads, gives a single entry per CDR3 protein. The sample lists roughly 32,000 distinct CDR3 sequences; around 6.6% were seen once. Specimen: peripheral blood, collected 60 days after TCRalphabeta/CD19-depleted stem cell transplant. The receptor source for this set is a child under two years old who had a stem cell transplant for acute myeloid leukemia, so the T cells may come from the graft donor. CDR3s include the opening cysteine and the closing phenylalanine or tryptophan. The D gene is left open where the match is weak. Size tells how often a clone was seen (once, few, many) or the class of an expanded clone, and some rows leave it out.

TRBD2	many	TRBV12-3/TRBV12-4	TRBJ2-7	CASSLGLAGPLYEQYF	TGTGCCAGCAGTCTCGGACTAGCGGGTCCCCTCTACGAGCAGTACTTC
-	-	TRBV7-2	TRBJ2-4	CASSLGLGTKNIQYF	TGTGCCAGCAGCTTAGGACTGGGGACCAAAAACATTCAGTACTTC
-	few	TRBV5-6	TRBJ2-1	CASSLRGLSLIYNEQFF	TGTGCCAGCAGCTTGCGAGGACTTTCCCTTATCTACAATGAGCAGTTCTTC
TRBD1	many	TRBV29-1	TRBJ1-1	CSVPQGPEAFF	TGCAGCGTTCCACAGGGGCCTGAAGCTTTCTTT
-	many	TRBV28	TRBJ2-7	CASSPILRTHEQYF	TGTGCCAGCAGTCCTATTCTCAGGACCCACGAGCAGTACTTC
-	many	TRBV28	TRBJ1-6	CASSLNGSPLHF	TGTGCCAGCAGTTTAAACGGATCACCCCTCCACTTT
-	many	TRBV10-3	TRBJ2-7	CAISESQEQYF	TGTGCCATCAGTGAGTCGCAAGAGCAGTACTTC
-	many	TRBV7-9	TRBJ2-5	CASSSPEYHMETQYF	TGTGCCAGCAGCTCACCGGAATATCACATGGAGACCCAGTACTTC
TRBD2	-	TRBV12-3/TRBV12-4	TRBJ2-4	CASSFASGSSLAKNIQYF	TGTGCCAGCAGTTTTGCTAGCGGGTCTTCTCTAGCCAAAAACATTCAGTACTTC
-	-	TRBV12-3/TRBV12-4	TRBJ2-3	CASSSRVRTDTQYF	TGTGCCAGCAGTTCCCGGGTCCGCACAGATACGCAGTATTTT
-	many	TRBV14	TRBJ2-1	CASSSPNEQFF	TGTGCCAGCAGCTCCCCCAATGAGCAGTTCTTC
TRBD2	many	TRBV5-1	TRBJ2-1	CASSLDSGVYNEQFF	TGCGCCAGCAGCTTGGATAGCGGGGTCTACAATGAGCAGTTCTTC
-	many	TRBV7-7	TRBJ2-2	CASSRAGELFF	TGTGCCAGCAGCCGTGCCGGGGAGCTGTTTTTT
-	many	TRBV6-2/TRBV6-3	TRBJ2-5	CASSYKTGYVWETQYF	TGTGCCAGCAGTTACAAAACTGGCTATGTATGGGAGACCCAGTACTTC
-	many	TRBV5-1	TRBJ2-5	CASSARDVFPQETQYF	TGCGCCAGCAGCGCCAGGGACGTCTTCCCTCAAGAGACCCAGTACTTC
TRBD1	many	TRBV29-1	TRBJ1-5	CSVELTGGRDQPQHF	TGCAGCGTTGAACTTACAGGGGGCAGAGATCAGCCCCAGCATTTT
-	many	TRBV6-2/TRBV6-3	TRBJ1-6	CASSARGYESPLHF	TGTGCCAGCAGCGCTCGGGGATACGAGTCACCCCTCCACTTT
TRBD2	many	TRBV6-1	TRBJ2-3	CASSPTGTREITDTQYF	TGTGCCAGCAGTCCTACCGGGACTAGAGAAATTACAGATACGCAGTATTTT
TRBD1	many	TRBV5-1	TRBJ1-3	CASSPTGRAGNTIYF	TGCGCCAGCAGCCCGACAGGGAGGGCCGGAAACACCATATATTTT
-	many	TRBV6-5	TRBJ2-2	CASSYLNTGELFF	TGTGCCAGCAGTTACCTTAACACCGGGGAGCTGTTTTTT
TRBD1	many	TRBV5-1	TRBJ1-3	CASSLAGKLDSGQLISGNTIYF	TGCGCCAGCAGCTTGGCCGGAAAGTTAGATTCGGGACAGCTTATCTCTGGAAACACCATATATTTT
TRBD2	many	TRBV27	TRBJ2-1	CASSSPPTSGSYNEQFF	TGTGCCAGCAGTTCCCCCCCAACTAGCGGGTCCTACAATGAGCAGTTCTTC
-	many	TRBV28	TRBJ2-1	CASSLGGLASPPDNEQFF	TGTGCCAGCAGTTTAGGTGGGTTGGCAAGCCCACCGGACAATGAGCAGTTCTTC
TRBD1	many	TRBV4-3	TRBJ2-7	CASSQGQGKAYEQYF	TGCGCCAGCAGCCAAGGACAGGGAAAAGCCTACGAGCAGTACTTC
-	many	TRBV11-2	TRBJ2-7	CASSLSDYEQYF	TGTGCCAGCAGCTTAAGCGACTACGAGCAGTACTTC
-	few	TRBV7-2	TRBJ1-6	CASSSWGVYALHF	TGTGCCAGCAGCTCGTGGGGGGTCTACGCCCTCCACTTT
TRBD2	many	TRBV4-3	TRBJ2-3	CASSQDTSGFSTDTQYF	TGCGCCAGCAGCCAAGATACTAGCGGGTTTAGCACAGATACGCAGTATTTT
TRBD2	many	TRBV12-3/TRBV12-4	TRBJ2-7	CASRPGLAGSYEQYF	TGTGCCAGCAGGCCGGGACTAGCGGGATCCTACGAGCAGTACTTC
-	many	TRBV4-3	TRBJ2-3	CASSQDLDTQYF	TGCGCCAGCAGCCAAGATTTGGATACGCAGTATTTT
TRBD1	many	TRBV29-1	TRBJ1-1	CSVEPWTGGSYEAFF	TGCAGCGTTGAACCATGGACAGGGGGGTCTTATGAAGCTTTCTTT
TRBD2	many	TRBV24-1	TRBJ2-1	CATSDSGRPRYEQFF	TGTGCCACCAGTGATAGCGGGAGGCCGAGGTATGAGCAGTTCTTC
-	many	TRBV7-9	TRBJ2-7	CASSPPGVSSYEQYF	TGTGCCAGCAGCCCCCCCGGGGTCAGCTCCTACGAGCAGTACTTC
-	many	TRBV5-8	TRBJ1-2	CASSFGTGYGYTF	TGTGCCAGCAGCTTCGGGACGGGCTATGGCTACACCTTC
TRBD1	many	TRBV5-1	TRBJ2-4	CASSLAPGTGAIRDIQYF	TGCGCCAGCAGCTTGGCCCCCGGGACAGGGGCCATCAGGGACATTCAGTACTTC
-	few	TRBV20-1	TRBJ2-3	CSARDGKGIRTDTQYF	TGCAGTGCTAGAGATGGGAAGGGAATTCGCACAGATACGCAGTATTTT
TRBD1	many	TRBV28	TRBJ1-1	CASSLLATGATEAFF	TGTGCCAGCAGTTTATTGGCGACAGGGGCCACTGAAGCTTTCTTT
TRBD1	few	TRBV27	TRBJ2-7	CASSPLGQASYEQYF	TGTGCCAGCAGTCCGCTCGGACAGGCCTCCTACGAGCAGTACTTC
-	-	TRBV7-2	TRBJ2-7	CASSLARYEQYF	TGTGCCAGCAGCTTAGCTAGGTACGAGCAGTACTTC